These 17 T cell receptor beta chains were all obtained from the same sample, sequenced in a study of CXCR3-negative and CXCR3-positive naive CD8 T cells. Through 5' RACE with UMI labels, the TRB cDNA libraries were prepared. After re-calling the 5' RACE reads, TCRdb lists one entry per CDR3 protein, DNA absent. The specimen's table records 70,000 to 95,000 distinct CDR3 sequences. Input material: naive CXCR3- CD8+ T cells from blood. Stated subset: CD45RO-CCR7+CD27+CD95- naive CD8+ T cells lacking CXCR3 (TNR3-). These receptors originate from a human donor in good health. Some clones in this sample may be carry-over from other donors' samples.

This rearrangement joins TRBV29-1 to TRBJ1-1. There are 14 residues in the CDR3. Per the germline V gene, CDR1 is SQVTM and CDR2 is ANQGSEA. The CDR3 protein is CSVEWGVMNTEAFF.

The J gene is TRBJ2-3, the V gene TRBV20-1. CDR1 is DFQATT, CDR2 SNEGSKA, per germline (reference sequence). CDR3 length equals 11 residues. The CDR3 spells CSAREKDTQYF.

The chain uses TRBV4-3 and TRBJ2-1; the D call from TCRdb, TRBD1, cannot be confirmed without DNA. The length of the CDR3 is 17 residues. Germline loops: CDR1 LGHNA, CDR2 YSLEER. The chain's CDR3 is CASSQDRVVGGLNEQFF.

The chain uses TRBV14 and TRBJ1-1. From germline, CDR1 is SGHDN and CDR2 FVKESK. The CDR3 spans 14 residues. This chain's CDR3 is CASSQMRTNTEAFF.

This sequence joins TRBV20-1 and TRBJ2-1; the TRBD1 assignment by TCRdb is unverifiable without DNA. The CDR3 is 14 amino acids. Germline CDR1 and CDR2: DFQATT and SNEGSKA (reference sequence). The CDR3 reads CSAREGGRWNEQFF.

The chain links TRBV29-1 to TRBJ2-3; TCRdb's D gene call, TRBD2, goes unchecked for lack of DNA. The germline V gene has CDR1 SQVTM and CDR2 ANQGSEA. The CDR3 contains 15 residues. The CDR3 here is CSVEGGAERADTQYF.

V and J are TRBV27 and TRBJ2-2; absent DNA, TCRdb's TRBD2 call cannot be checked. The CDR3 is made up of 16 amino acids. CDR1 is MNHEY and CDR2 is SMNVEV in the germline V gene (reference sequence). CDR3 region: CASSFPSGGTTGELFF.

The V call is TRBV7-3, the J call TRBJ2-1; TCRdb designates TRBD2, a call that cannot be tested without DNA. The CDR3 loop spans 15 amino acids. Germline-derived CDR1 and CDR2 are SGHTA and FQGTGA. The CDR3 sequence is CASSLIPSGYNEQFF.

The genes are TRBV9 and TRBJ1-1. This CDR3 region has 15 residues. Looked up from germline, CDR1 is SGDLS and CDR2 is YYNGEE. Here the CDR3 reads CASSVEGRVNTAAFF.

This chain uses TRBV7-2 with TRBJ2-1; TCRdb's D call, TRBD2, is unchecked because there is no DNA. The CDR3 runs to 13 residues. Germline lookup yields CDR1 SGHTA and CDR2 FQGNSA. CDR3 in amino acids: CASSYGGPREQFF.

This chain links TRBV29-1 with TRBJ2-3. CDR3 length: 16 residues. Germline V lookup: CDR1 SQVTM, CDR2 ANQGSEA. CDR3 residues: CSVGYPSLDYTDTQYF.

The J gene is TRBJ2-3, the V gene TRBV4-2. The germline gives CDR1 LGHNA, CDR2 YNFKEQ. The CDR3 extends over 12 amino acids. This CDR3 is CASSQEWDEQYF.

The chain links TRBV29-1 to TRBJ2-5; checking the TCRdb D call of TRBD1 is not possible without DNA. From germline, CDR1 is SQVTM and CDR2 ANQGSEA. The CDR3 is 16 residues long. The CDR3 loop is CSVEADWDIPQETQYF.

This sequence joins TRBV2 and TRBJ1-2. Germline V lookup: CDR1 SNHLY, CDR2 FYNNEI. This CDR3 has 15 amino acids. CDR3 in amino acids: CASTDSASANYGYTF. Combining the CDR3 with reference TRBV2 and TRBJ1-2 gives the whole variable domain EPEVTQTPSHQVTQMGQEVILRCVPISNHLYFYWYRQILGQKVEFLVSFYNNEISEKSEIFDDQFSVERPDGSNFTLKIRSTKLEDSAMYFCASTDSASANYGYTFGSGTRLTVV.

The V call is TRBV29-1, the J call TRBJ2-2; TCRdb's D gene call, TRBD1, goes unchecked for lack of DNA. Germline V gene lookup returns CDR1 SQVTM and CDR2 ANQGSEA. The CDR3 runs to 16 residues. CDR3 in amino acids: CSVEDAGGAYSGELFF.

This sequence joins TRBV7-9 and TRBJ2-7; TCRdb lists TRBD2, though no DNA is available to test this call. The germline gives CDR1 SEHNR, CDR2 FQNEAQ (reference sequence). This CDR3 comprises 13 residues. Here the CDR3 reads CASSPGPPYEQYF. Together with reference TRBV7-9 and TRBJ2-7, the CDR3 gives the full variable domain: DTGVSQNPRHKITKRGQNVTFRCDPISEHNRLYWYRQTLGQGPEFLTYFQNEAQLEKSRLLSDRFSAERPKGSFSTLEIQRTEQGDSAMYLCASSPGPPYEQYFGPGTRLTVT.

CDR3 amino acids: CSVVGQDTGELFF. The chain uses TRBV29-1 and TRBJ2-2. The CDR3 is made up of 13 amino acids. Germline CDR1 reads SQVTM; CDR2 reads ANQGSEA.